The 30 T cell receptor beta chains below all came from one sample that was sequenced in a study of blood T cells in healthy people across ages. It was with a sample-barcoded 5' primer and a J-beta primer mix that a second PCR of roughly 7 to 12 cycles was run. TCRdb re-called the 5' RACE reads through MiXCR, storing one row per CDR3 protein. The table lists 1.5 million or so distinct CDR3 sequences, about 40% of them singletons. What was sequenced was blood. These receptors were collected from a woman in her late teens or twenties in good health.

Only a few counts were recorded for this clonotype. An end of the junction does not agree with germline; a read error may underlie this. The V gene is TRBV7-7, the J gene TRBJ2-1, with 14 bases lining up with TRBD2. CDR1 and CDR2 (germline): SSHAT, FNYEAQ (reference sequence). The CDR3 has 16 amino acids. For the CDR3, the DNA is TGTGCTAGCAGCCCCCGACTAGCGGGGGGGGCCAATGAGCAGTTCTTC. Protein sequence: CASSPRLAGGANEQFF.

The V call is TRBV4-1, the J call TRBJ2-1, with D hard to call. The DNA matches TRBJ2-7 better at its end, which makes the J call doubtful. The CDR3 contains 16 residues. Germline CDR1 and CDR2: MGHRA and YSYEKL. CDR3 amino acids: CASSPLGPPSYNEQYF. The CDR3 DNA sequence: TGCGCCAGCAGCCCCCTAGGCCCTCCCAGCTACAATGAGCAGTACTTC.

The CDR3 DNA sequence: TGTGCCAGCAGCCCGCAGGGAGTGGATGGCTACACCTTC. Protein product: CASSPQGVDGYTF. J is TRBJ1-2 and V is TRBV6-5; perhaps TRBD1 as D (5 bases). The CDR3 runs 13 residues. Germline loops: CDR1 MNHEY, CDR2 SVGAGI. The V and J ends lost 6 bases and 6 bases respectively, with 14 bases between them.

The sample holds a few counts of this clonotype. The chain combines TRBV7-2 with TRBJ2-7; maybe TRBD2 (5 bases). There are 13 residues in the CDR3. CDR1 and CDR2 (germline): SGHTA, FQGNSA. V was cut by 6 bases and J by 2 bases, with 11 bases left in between. CDR3 sequence: CASRPGFPYEQYF. CDR3 coding DNA: TGTGCCAGCAGGCCGGGATTCCCCTACGAGCAGTACTTC.

The CDR3 nucleotides read TGTGCCAGCAGCTTAATTATCTACGAGCAGTACTTC. Translating it yields CASSLIIYEQYF. The chain uses TRBV11-2 and TRBJ2-7; D gene ambiguous. The CDR3 contains 12 residues. Germline values: CDR1 SGHAT, CDR2 FQNNGV. V dropped 2 bases and J dropped 3 bases, with 5 bases sitting between them. The whole variable domain, remainder taken from reference TRBV11-2 and TRBJ2-7, is EAGVAQSPRYKIIEKRQSVAFWCNPISGHATLYWYQQILGQGPKLLIQFQNNGVVDDSQLPKDRFSAERLKGVDSTLKIQPAKLEDSAVYLCASSLIIYEQYFGPGTRLTVT.

Of note for this clonotype: A read error is possible here, since a much larger clone lies one base away. The chain uses TRBV4-1 and TRBJ1-1; D gene uncertain. Trimming stripped 0 bases from V and 7 bases from J, with 15 bases between. The CDR3 loop spans 15 amino acids. CDR1 is MGHRA and CDR2 is YSYEKL in the germline V gene. CDR3 in DNA: TGCGCCAGCAGCCAAGATCCTGGCGGAATGATTGAAGCTTTCTTT. Translating it yields CASSQDPGGMIEAFF.

The chain links TRBV10-3 to TRBJ2-5, with unresolved D. CDR1 ENHRY and CDR2 SYGVKD come from the germline V gene. The CDR3 totals 13 residues. V lost 5 bases to trimming and J lost 5 bases, with 12 bases between them. The CDR3 reads CAISLDRPETQYF. The CDR3 DNA reads TGTGCCATCAGTTTGGACCGTCCGGAGACCCAGTACTTC.

CDR3 in amino acids: CASSQVWRSGWDIQYF. The CDR3 bases are TGTGCCAGCAGCCAAGTGTGGCGGTCCGGTTGGGACATTCAGTACTTC. V is TRBV3-1 and J is TRBJ2-4; no clear D gene. V was pared by 1 base and J by 8 bases, with 18 bases between. This CDR3 has 16 residues. Germline V gene lookup returns CDR1 LGHDT and CDR2 YNNKEL (reference sequence).

The rearrangement links TRBV9 to TRBJ1-3; D is perhaps TRBD1 (5 bases). Germline lookup yields CDR1 SGDLS and CDR2 YYNGEE. The CDR3 loop spans 12 amino acids. Trimming shortened V by 2 bases and J by 14 bases, and 14 bases separated the two germline ends. This CDR3 is CASSVTARDLYF. DNA for the CDR3: TGTGCCAGCAGCGTCACTGCGCGGGACTTATATTTT.

This clonotype was observed a single time. A much larger clone lies a single base off, so this may be a read error. The V call is TRBV29-1, the J call TRBJ2-5; 9 nucleotides agree with TRBD1. From germline, CDR1 is SQVTM and CDR2 ANQGSEA. The CDR3 length is 16 residues. Unmatched junction bases numbered 13, after V lost 7 bases and J lost 1 base. CDR3 residues: CSALVPGQGSQETQYF. DNA of the CDR3: TGCAGCGCCCTAGTCCCGGGACAGGGCTCCCAAGAGACCCAGTACTTC.

The CDR3 region is CARKIELGSGNTIYF. CDR3 nucleotide sequence: TGTGCCAGGAAGATTGAATTAGGGTCTGGAAACACCATATATTTT. This chain joins TRBV6-1 and TRBJ1-3; D not certain. Germline V CDR1 and CDR2: MNHNS, SASEGT. With 9 bases removed from V and 1 base from J, the gap between germline ends came to 16 bases. The CDR3 has 15 residues.

In the case of this clonotype: At one end, the junction sequence differs from germline, possibly due to a read error. The CDR3 DNA is TGTACCAGCAGACCCAATGGACAAGTCTACGAGCAGTACTTC. Translating it yields CTSRPNGQVYEQYF. V is TRBV6-6 and J is TRBJ2-5, with a possible D match to TRBD1 (5 bases). Matching the DNA end better, TRBJ2-7 makes the J call doubtful. Per the germline V gene, CDR1 is MNHNY and CDR2 is SVGAGI (reference sequence). The CDR3 has 14 residues.

The J gene is TRBJ2-5, the V gene TRBV27, with 8 nucleotides matching TRBD2. This CDR3 is built from 13 residues. The V and J ends lost 10 bases and 5 bases, in that order; junction bases with no gene match: 9. Per germline, CDR1 MNHEY and CDR2 SMNVEV (reference sequence). CDR3 region: CATGTSKWETQYF. CDR3 bases: TGTGCCACCGGGACTAGTAAGTGGGAGACCCAGTACTTC.

The CDR3 nucleotides read TGTGCCAGCAGCTTAGATGTAGGGAGCACAGATACGCAGTATTTT. Residues: CASSLDVGSTDTQYF. V is TRBV11-2 and J is TRBJ2-3; D unclear. The CDR3 contains 15 residues. Germline lookup yields CDR1 SGHAT and CDR2 FQNNGV. V was pared by 0 bases and J by 0 bases, with 7 bases between.

The V gene is TRBV28, the J gene TRBJ2-5, with a possible D match to TRBD2 (7 bases). V was cut by 6 bases and J by 5 bases, with 22 bases left in between. The germline CDR1 and CDR2 sequences are MDHEN and SYDVKM. The CDR3 loop spans 16 amino acids. CDR3 loop: CASRSPGAGALETQYF. The CDR3 region has the DNA TGTGCCAGCAGATCCCCGGGGGCGGGGGCGTTGGAGACCCAGTACTTC.

This clonotype was seen a few times. The rearrangement uses TRBV18 and TRBJ2-3, with D possibly matching TRBD2 (5 bases). V was clipped by 3 bases and J by 0 bases, with 10 bases between them. The CDR3 extends over 15 amino acids. Per the germline V gene, CDR1 is KGHSH and CDR2 is LQKENI. CDR3 residues: CASSPGRFSTDTQYF. CDR3 coding DNA: TGTGCCAGCTCACCTGGGAGATTCAGCACAGATACGCAGTATTTT. The full variable domain, rest sourced from reference TRBV18 and TRBJ2-3, is NAGVMQNPRHLVRRRGQEARLRCSPMKGHSHVYWYRQLPEEGLKFMVYLQKENIIDESGMPKERFSAEFPKEGPSILRIQQVVRGDSAAYFCASSPGRFSTDTQYFGPGTRLTVL.

This clonotype was found a few times. The chain couples TRBV27 to TRBJ2-1; the match to TRBD2 covers 12 bases. This CDR3 has 16 amino acids. Per the germline V gene, CDR1 is MNHEY and CDR2 is SMNVEV (reference sequence). J lost 5 bases, V lost 4 bases, and 6 bases had no gene match. This CDR3 is CASSSPGLAGHNEQFF. CDR3 nucleotides: TGTGCCAGCAGTTCTCCAGGACTAGCGGGACACAATGAGCAGTTCTTC.

J is TRBJ2-7 and V is TRBV4-2; TRBD2 matches 12 bases. This CDR3 spans 18 amino acids. V shed 0 bases, J shed 2 bases, and the junction held 8 bases outside the gene matches. Germline loops: CDR1 LGHNA, CDR2 YNFKEQ. CDR3: CASSQDPFASGGAYEQYF. CDR3 nucleotide sequence: TGTGCCAGCAGCCAAGATCCCTTCGCTAGCGGGGGGGCCTACGAGCAGTACTTC.

As for this clonotype: A much larger clonotype is one base distant, so this may be a read error. The rearrangement links TRBV28 to TRBJ2-5; 7 bases are a match to TRBD2. Germline V gives CDR1 MDHEN, CDR2 SYDVKM. V lost 8 bases and J lost 11; bases outside the gene matches: 20. The CDR3 is 15 amino acids. CDR3 residues: CASLEREVGYNEQYF. For the CDR3, the DNA is TGTGCCAGCCTTGAACGGGAGGTAGGGTACAATGAGCAGTACTTC.

Only a few counts were recorded for this clonotype. The gene calls are TRBV7-2 and TRBJ1-5, with D unresolved. The germline V and J ends were trimmed by 3 bases and 2 bases, with 11 bases remaining between them. This CDR3 is 15 amino acids long. Germline CDR1 is SGHTA and CDR2 is FQGNSA. DNA of the CDR3: TGTGCCAGCAGCTTGAGGGATGGGGGCAATCAGCCCCAGCATTTT. It codes for CASSLRDGGNQPQHF. Variable domain in full (rest from reference TRBV7-2 and TRBJ1-5): GAGVSQSPSNKVTEKGKDVELRCDPISGHTALYWYRQSLGQGLEFLIYFQGNSAPDKSGLPSDRFSAERTGGSVSTLTIQRTQQEDSAVYLCASSLRDGGNQPQHFGDGTRLSIL.

CDR3 nucleotide sequence: TGCAGTGCTAGAGGGGCACGGGGTCTATACCAAGAGACCCAGTACTTC. Translating gives CSARGARGLYQETQYF. The chain uses TRBV20-1 and TRBJ2-5; D is possibly TRBD2 (5 bases). The CDR3 is 16 residues long. The V end lost 1 base, the J end lost 0 bases, and 15 bases lay between the germline ends. CDR1 and CDR2 (germline): DFQATT, SNEGSKA (reference sequence).

The chain couples TRBV7-2 to TRBJ2-4, with D maybe TRBD2 (5 bases). Germline loops: CDR1 SGHTA, CDR2 FQGNSA. The CDR3 loop spans 11 amino acids. The ends were cut back, 1 base at V and 14 bases at J, with 9 bases in the middle. Here the CDR3 DNA reads TGTGCCAGCAGCTTAGGTCCTAGCAAGTACTTC. Protein: CASSLGPSKYF. The variable domain in full, completed from reference TRBV7-2 and TRBJ2-4, reads GAGVSQSPSNKVTEKGKDVELRCDPISGHTALYWYRQSLGQGLEFLIYFQGNSAPDKSGLPSDRFSAERTGGSVSTLTIQRTQQEDSAVYLCASSLGPSKYFGAGTRLSVL.

The rearrangement links TRBV11-2 to TRBJ1-1; D gene ambiguous. V gave up 0 bases and J gave up 10 bases, with 15 bases separating them. This CDR3 is built from 14 residues. Germline V gene lookup returns CDR1 SGHAT and CDR2 FQNNGV. The CDR3 protein is CASSLDEGKAGAFF. In DNA, the CDR3 is TGTGCCAGCAGCTTAGATGAAGGGAAGGCAGGAGCTTTCTTT.

V is TRBV7-6 and J is TRBJ1-2, with D possibly matching TRBD1 (5 bases). V lost 3 bases and J 7 bases, leaving 6 bases between the germline ends. Germline-derived CDR1 and CDR2 are SGHVS and FNYEAQ. This CDR3 has 11 amino acids. The CDR3 DNA sequence: TGTGCCAGCAGCTTCCAGGGTGGCTACACCTTC. It codes for CASSFQGGYTF. The full variable domain, completed using reference TRBV7-6 and TRBJ1-2, is GAGVSQSPRYKVTKRGQDVALRCDPISGHVSLYWYRQALGQGPEFLTYFNYEAQQDKSGLPNDRFSAERPEGSISTLTIQRTEQRDSAMYRCASSFQGGYTFGSGTRLTVV.

The rearrangement joins TRBV2 to TRBJ2-3, with TRBD1 as a possible D gene (5 bases). CDR1 and CDR2 from the germline V gene are SNHLY and FYNNEI. The CDR3 consists of 15 residues. The V end was cut by 3 bases, the J end by 0 bases, with 10 bases between. The CDR3 spells CASSDFDRSTDTQYF. The CDR3 DNA reads as TGTGCCAGCAGTGACTTCGACAGAAGCACAGATACGCAGTATTTT.

The chain carries TRBV28 and TRBJ1-1, with 9 nucleotides matching TRBD1. With V trimmed by 6 bases and J by 0 bases, 14 bases remained unmatched. Germline values: CDR1 MDHEN, CDR2 SYDVKM. This CDR3 comprises 18 residues. The CDR3 region has the DNA TGTGCCAGCAGAATCACAGGGGGCAGTGGGTTCATGAACACTGAAGCTTTCTTT. Amino acids: CASRITGGSGFMNTEAFF.

Only a few counts were recorded for this clonotype. The genes are TRBV4-2 and TRBJ1-1, with D unclear. The CDR3 sequence is 14 residues long. Trimming left V 0 bases short and J 1 base short, with 6 bases between. The V gene's germline CDR1 is LGHNA and CDR2 YNFKEQ. The CDR3 nucleotides read TGTGCCAGCAGCCAAGAGAACAGGAACACTGAAGCTTTCTTT. This codes for CASSQENRNTEAFF.

This sequence joins TRBV20-1 and TRBJ2-7; D gene ambiguous. Trimming removed 2 bases from V and 2 bases from J, with 10 bases in between. From germline, CDR1 is DFQATT and CDR2 SNEGSKA (reference sequence). CDR3 length equals 13 residues. The CDR3 bases are TGCAGTGCTAGATTATTCGGCCCCTACGAGCAGTACTTC. It specifies CSARLFGPYEQYF.

This clonotype was seen only a few times. The chain joins TRBV2 to TRBJ2-7; 7 bases agree with TRBD2. V trimming: 7 bases; J trimming: 7 bases; junction bases outside the gene matches: 13. Germline-derived CDR1 and CDR2 are SNHLY and FYNNEI. CDR3 length: 14 residues. Here the CDR3 reads CASTPGRLSGEQYF. The CDR3 DNA reads as TGTGCCAGCACCCCTGGGAGACTTAGCGGGGAGCAGTACTTC.

This chain joins TRBV12-3 or TRBV12-4 and TRBJ2-1, with D perhaps TRBD1 or TRBD2 (5 bases each). The CDR3 consists of 14 residues. V was clipped by 3 bases and J by 10 bases, with 16 bases between them. The CDR3 region has the DNA TGTGCCAGCAGTTTTGGGACCAGCTCATCCGAGCAGTTCTTC. Its protein product is CASSFGTSSSEQFF.